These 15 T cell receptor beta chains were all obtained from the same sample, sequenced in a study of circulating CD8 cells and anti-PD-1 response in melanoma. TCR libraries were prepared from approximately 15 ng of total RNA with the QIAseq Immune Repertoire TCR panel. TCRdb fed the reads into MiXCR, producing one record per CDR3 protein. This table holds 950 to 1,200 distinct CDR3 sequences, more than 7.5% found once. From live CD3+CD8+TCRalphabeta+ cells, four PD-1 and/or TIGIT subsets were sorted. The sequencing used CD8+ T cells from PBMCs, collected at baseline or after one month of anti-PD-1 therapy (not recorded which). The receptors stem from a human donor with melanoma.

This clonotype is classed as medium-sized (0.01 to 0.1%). CDR3 sequence (DNA): TGCGCCAGCAGCTTTGGGACAGGTAACACCGGGGAGCTGTTTTTT. This gives the protein CASSFGTGNTGELFF. The chain carries TRBV5-1 and TRBJ2-2, with 8 bases identical to TRBD1. The V gene end was trimmed by 2 bases and the J gene end by 2 bases; junction bases not matched to a gene: 2. CDR1 and CDR2 from the germline V gene are SGHRS and YFSETQ. The CDR3 runs to 15 residues. The whole variable domain, filled in from reference TRBV5-1 and TRBJ2-2, reads KAGVTQTPRYLIKTRGQQVTLSCSPISGHRSVSWYQQTPGQGLQFLFEYFSETQRNKGNFPGRFSGRQFSNSRSEMNVSTLELGDSALYLCASSFGTGNTGELFFGEGSRLTVL.

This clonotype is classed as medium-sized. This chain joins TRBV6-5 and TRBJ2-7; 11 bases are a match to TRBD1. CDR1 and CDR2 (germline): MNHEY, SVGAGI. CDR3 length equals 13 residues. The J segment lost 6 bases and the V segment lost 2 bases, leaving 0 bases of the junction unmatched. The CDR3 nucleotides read TGTGCCAGCAGTTACGGGACAGGGGGCGAGCAGTACTTC. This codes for CASSYGTGGEQYF.

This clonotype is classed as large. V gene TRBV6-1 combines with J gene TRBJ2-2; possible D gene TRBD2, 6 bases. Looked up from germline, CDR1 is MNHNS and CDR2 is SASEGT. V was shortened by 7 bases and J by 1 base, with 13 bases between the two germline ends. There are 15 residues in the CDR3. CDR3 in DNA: TGTGCCAGCACGTCCCGGGACTTGAACACCGGGGAGCTGTTTTTT. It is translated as CASTSRDLNTGELFF.

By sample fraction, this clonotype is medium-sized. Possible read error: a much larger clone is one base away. The CDR3 spells CASGDFRVNAEAFF. DNA for the CDR3: TGTGCCAGCGGGGATTTCAGGGTAAACGCTGAAGCTTTCTTT. V is TRBV28 and J is TRBJ1-1; D is perhaps TRBD1 (5 bases). V was cut by 8 bases and J by 6 bases, with 19 bases left in between. The germline CDR1 and CDR2 sequences are MDHEN and SYDVKM. This CDR3 contains 14 residues.

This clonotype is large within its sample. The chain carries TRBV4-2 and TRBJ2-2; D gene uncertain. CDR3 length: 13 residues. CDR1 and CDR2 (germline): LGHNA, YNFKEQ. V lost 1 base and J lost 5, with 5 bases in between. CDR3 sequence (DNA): TGTGCCAGCAGCCAAGGCGGTACCGGGGAGCTGTTTTTT. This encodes CASSQGGTGELFF.

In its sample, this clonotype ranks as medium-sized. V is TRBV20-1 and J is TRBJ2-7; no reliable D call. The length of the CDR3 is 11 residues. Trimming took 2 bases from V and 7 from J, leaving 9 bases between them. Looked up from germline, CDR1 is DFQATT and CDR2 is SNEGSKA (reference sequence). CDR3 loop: CSARLDWEQYF. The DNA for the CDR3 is TGCAGTGCTAGATTGGATTGGGAGCAGTACTTC.

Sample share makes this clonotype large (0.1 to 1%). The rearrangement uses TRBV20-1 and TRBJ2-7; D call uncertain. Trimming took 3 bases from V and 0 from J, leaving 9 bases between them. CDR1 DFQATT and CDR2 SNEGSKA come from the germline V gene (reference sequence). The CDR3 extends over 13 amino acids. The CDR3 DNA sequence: TGCAGTGCTAGGATCGAGAGCTCCTACGAGCAGTACTTC. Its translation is CSARIESSYEQYF.

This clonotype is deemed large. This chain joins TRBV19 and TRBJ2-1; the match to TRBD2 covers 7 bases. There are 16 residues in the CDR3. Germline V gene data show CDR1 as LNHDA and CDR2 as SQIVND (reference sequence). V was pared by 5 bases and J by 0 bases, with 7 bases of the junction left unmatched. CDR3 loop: CASSATSSSSYNEQFF. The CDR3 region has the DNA TGTGCCAGTAGTGCGACTAGCAGTAGCTCCTACAATGAGCAGTTCTTC.

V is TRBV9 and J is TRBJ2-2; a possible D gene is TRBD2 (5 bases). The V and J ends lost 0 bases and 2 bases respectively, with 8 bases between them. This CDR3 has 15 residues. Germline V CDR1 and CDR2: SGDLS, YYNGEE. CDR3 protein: CASSVGGLNTGELFF. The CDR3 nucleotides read TGTGCCAGCAGCGTAGGAGGGTTAAACACCGGGGAGCTGTTTTTT. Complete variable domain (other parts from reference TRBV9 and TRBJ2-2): DSGVTQTPKHLITATGQRVTLRCSPRSGDLSVYWYQQSLDQGLQFLIQYYNGEERAKGNILERFSAQQFPDLHSELNLSSLELGDSALYFCASSVGGLNTGELFFGEGSRLTVL.

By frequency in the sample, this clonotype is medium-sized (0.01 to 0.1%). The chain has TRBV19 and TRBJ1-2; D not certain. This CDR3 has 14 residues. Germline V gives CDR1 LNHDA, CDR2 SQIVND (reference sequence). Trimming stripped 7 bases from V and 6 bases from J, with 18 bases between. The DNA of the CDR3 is TGTGCCAGTACTCCCTTGATGGGGTTAGATGGCTACACCTTC. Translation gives CASTPLMGLDGYTF.

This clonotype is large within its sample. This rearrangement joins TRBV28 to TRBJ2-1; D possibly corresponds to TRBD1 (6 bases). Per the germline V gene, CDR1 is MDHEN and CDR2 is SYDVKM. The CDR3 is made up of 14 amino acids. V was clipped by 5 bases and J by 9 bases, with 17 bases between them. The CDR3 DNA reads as TGTGCCAGCAGTCCCGCAGGGGAGATAGGTGAGCAGTTCTTC. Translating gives CASSPAGEIGEQFF.

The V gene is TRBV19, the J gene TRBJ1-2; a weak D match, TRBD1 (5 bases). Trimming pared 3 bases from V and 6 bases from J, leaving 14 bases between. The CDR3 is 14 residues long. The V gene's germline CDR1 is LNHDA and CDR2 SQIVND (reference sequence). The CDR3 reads CASSIWTPGDGYTF. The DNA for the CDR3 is TGTGCCAGTAGTATCTGGACGCCGGGGGATGGCTACACCTTC.

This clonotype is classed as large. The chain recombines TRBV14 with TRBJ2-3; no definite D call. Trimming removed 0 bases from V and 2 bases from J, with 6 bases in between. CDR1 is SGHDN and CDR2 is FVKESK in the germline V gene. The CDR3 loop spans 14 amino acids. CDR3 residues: CASSQEAYTDTQYF. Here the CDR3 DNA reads TGTGCCAGCAGCCAAGAAGCTTACACAGATACGCAGTATTTT.

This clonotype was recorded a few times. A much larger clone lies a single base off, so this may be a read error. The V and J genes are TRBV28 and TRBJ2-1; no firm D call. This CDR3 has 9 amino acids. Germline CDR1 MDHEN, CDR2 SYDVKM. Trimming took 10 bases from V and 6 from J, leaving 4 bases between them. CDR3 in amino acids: CANSNEQFF. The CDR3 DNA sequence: TGTGCCAACAGCAATGAGCAGTTCTTC.

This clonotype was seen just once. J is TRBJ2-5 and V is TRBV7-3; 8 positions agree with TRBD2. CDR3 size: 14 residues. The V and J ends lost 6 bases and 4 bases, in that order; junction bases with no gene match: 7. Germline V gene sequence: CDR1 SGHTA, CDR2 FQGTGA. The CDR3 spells CASSPAGAGETQYF. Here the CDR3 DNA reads TGTGCCAGCAGTCCAGCGGGAGCCGGAGAGACCCAGTACTTC.